The entry that follows covers one T cell receptor beta chain sequence. Sequencing used immunoSEQ multiplex PCR; TCRdb keeps in-frame clones, though not all of them. The sample holds roughly 400,000 clones; about 88% are singletons and the top ten take around 1.5%. This sample is part of a study of blood T cell repertoires in COVID-19. Trimming took 2 bases from V and 4 from J, leaving 10 bases between them. CDR3 size: 13 residues. Germline CDR1 and CDR2: SGDLS and YYNGEE. This clonotype was obtained from a woman aged 18-29 years who had been exposed to COVID-19. Sequenced sample: PBMCs or T cells enriched from blood (not recorded which). The chain combines TRBV9 with TRBJ2-7; a weak D match, TRBD2 (5 bases). The CDR3 DNA is TGTGCCAGCAGCGTGAAGCCGGGGTACGAGCAGTACTTC. Residues: CASSVKPGYEQYF.